The 27 T cell receptor beta chains below come from one sample, sequenced in a study of STAT5B mutations in CD4+ large granular lymphocyte leukemia. The method was immunoSEQ multiplex PCR; TCRdb's version includes in-frame clones alone and lacks a portion of them. The sample contains tens of thousands of clones, approximately 88% of which appear only once. Sequenced material: CD4+ T cells from blood buffy coats. These receptors were collected from a human donor in good health.

The V gene is TRBV19, the J gene TRBJ2-5, with 10 nucleotides matching TRBD2. The CDR3 totals 15 residues. Looked up from germline, CDR1 is LNHDA and CDR2 is SQIVND (reference sequence). Unmatched junction bases numbered 11, after V lost 6 bases and J lost 7 bases. The CDR3 here is CASRTAGGPRVTQYF. The CDR3 nucleotides are TGTGCCAGTAGGACAGCGGGAGGGCCTCGTGTGACCCAGTACTTC. Using reference TRBV19 and TRBJ2-5 for the parts outside the CDR3, the full variable domain is DGGITQSPKYLFRKEGQNVTLSCEQNLNHDAMYWYRQDPGQGLRLIYYSQIVNDFQKGDIAEGYSVSREKKESFPLTVTSAQKNPTAFYLCASRTAGGPRVTQYFGPGTRLLVL.

The rearrangement links TRBV9 to TRBJ1-2; a weak D match, TRBD1 (5 bases). The V end was cut by 4 bases, the J end by 7 bases, with 20 bases between. The germline CDR1 and CDR2 sequences are SGDLS and YYNGEE. This CDR3 is 15 amino acids long. CDR3 sequence: CASSPTTGGPGGYTF. In DNA, the CDR3 is TGTGCCAGCAGCCCAACGACGGGGGGTCCGGGTGGCTACACCTTC.

This clone occurred once. The gene calls are TRBV25-1 and TRBJ2-2; D tentatively fits TRBD1 or TRBD2 (5 bases each). The V and J ends lost 6 bases and 2 bases respectively, with 13 bases between them. Looked up from germline, CDR1 is MGHDK and CDR2 is SYGVNS. The CDR3 loop spans 15 amino acids. CDR3 sequence reads: CASRHRGANTGELFF. CDR3 nucleotides: TGTGCCAGCAGACACCGGGGCGCTAACACCGGGGAGCTGTTTTTT.

This rearrangement joins TRBV21-1 to TRBJ1-6. TRBV21-1 is designated a pseudogene. The CDR3 covers 16 residues. For the CDR3, the DNA is TGTGCCAGCAGGGTCCTCGGAAGGTCCTATAATTCACCCCTCCACTTT. This encodes CASRVLGRSYNSPLHF.

V usage is TRBV27 and J usage is TRBJ2-3; 14 nucleotides align to TRBD2. Germline V lookup: CDR1 MNHEY, CDR2 SMNVEV (reference sequence). This CDR3 has 16 residues. The V segment lost 5 bases and the J segment 3 bases; nucleotides outside the gene matches: 4. In DNA, the CDR3 is TGTGCCAGCAGTCGAAGACTAGCGGGGGGGACAGATACGCAGTATTTT. Residues: CASSRRLAGGTDTQYF.

This clone was counted a few times. The chain has TRBV7-2 and TRBJ2-7; 8 nucleotides line up with TRBD1. The germline V gene has CDR1 SGHTA and CDR2 FQGNSA. Losses at the gene ends were 3 bases for V and 5 bases for J; bases not matched to a gene: 9. The CDR3 has 15 residues. This chain's CDR3 is CASSFNGGQGHEQYF. CDR3 nucleotides: TGTGCCAGCAGCTTTAATGGAGGACAGGGTCACGAGCAGTACTTC.

This chain uses TRBV10-3 with TRBJ1-2, with D possibly TRBD1 on 5 matching bases. This CDR3 is 14 amino acids long. With 6 bases removed from V and 3 bases from J, the gap between germline ends came to 14 bases. Germline assignment: CDR1 ENHRY and CDR2 SYGVKD. The DNA for the CDR3 is TGTGCCATCAGGACGGGGGGGATGGACTATGGCTACACCTTC. As protein: CAIRTGGMDYGYTF.

This chain joins TRBV5-1 and TRBJ2-5; TRBD2 matches at 10 bases. This CDR3 is 17 amino acids long. The J segment lost 4 bases and the V segment lost 1 base, leaving 10 bases of the junction unmatched. Germline V gene data show CDR1 as SGHRS and CDR2 as YFSETQ. CDR3 bases: TGCGCCAGCAGCTTGTTGATAAGCGGGGGGGCTCGAGAGACCCAGTACTTC. Amino acids: CASSLLISGGARETQYF.

The chain is built from TRBV18 and TRBJ2-7, with D maybe TRBD1 (6 bases). Germline CDR1 KGHSH, CDR2 LQKENI. The CDR3 is 14 amino acids. Trimming took 5 bases from V and 2 from J, leaving 13 bases between them. This CDR3 is CASSSGHGPYEQYF. The DNA of the CDR3 is TGTGCCAGCTCATCGGGACACGGACCCTACGAGCAGTACTTC.

The V call is TRBV14, the J call TRBJ2-3; no clear D. The germline V and J ends were trimmed by 0 bases and 2 bases, with 12 bases remaining between them. This CDR3 has 16 residues. Germline CDR1 and CDR2: SGHDN and FVKESK. The CDR3 loop is CASSQDSRRNTDTQYF. CDR3 DNA sequence: TGTGCCAGCAGCCAAGATTCACGGCGGAACACAGATACGCAGTATTTT.

This sequence joins TRBV18 and TRBJ1-6, with D tentatively TRBD1 (5 bases). The V gene's germline CDR1 is KGHSH and CDR2 LQKENI. V gave up 2 bases and J gave up 9 bases, with 11 bases separating them. CDR3 length: 14 residues. This chain's CDR3 is CASSPVSGRSPLHF. The CDR3 DNA sequence: TGTGCCAGCTCACCAGTTTCGGGGCGTTCACCCCTCCACTTT.

The rearrangement joins TRBV14 to TRBJ1-2; 10 nucleotides align to TRBD1. The germline CDR1 and CDR2 sequences are SGHDN and FVKESK. The CDR3 spans 16 residues. The V and J ends lost 4 bases and 5 bases, in that order; junction bases with no gene match: 10. The CDR3 here is CASSRRPRTGGYGYTF. DNA for the CDR3: TGTGCCAGCAGCCGCCGACCGAGGACAGGGGGGTATGGCTACACCTTC.

This rearrangement joins TRBV18 to TRBJ1-6; D possibly corresponds to TRBD1 (6 bases). The CDR3 is 16 amino acids. V gave up 6 bases and J gave up 6 bases, with 18 bases separating them. Germline lookup yields CDR1 KGHSH and CDR2 LQKENI. The CDR3 region is CASSIQGTLPNSPLHF. The CDR3 DNA is TGTGCCAGCTCGATCCAGGGGACTCTACCTAATTCACCCCTCCACTTT.

This rearrangement joins TRBV9 to TRBJ1-1; unclear D gene. The germline CDR1 and CDR2 sequences are SGDLS and YYNGEE. This CDR3 contains 13 residues. The V gene lost 2 bases and the J gene lost 4 bases, with 9 bases spanning the gap. Written as DNA, the CDR3 is TGTGCCAGCAGCGTTTCGTCGGGCACTGAAGCTTTCTTT. This codes for CASSVSSGTEAFF.

The genes are TRBV29-1 and TRBJ1-6; tentatively, D is TRBD1 (6 bases). The CDR3 is made up of 13 amino acids. Trimming left V 7 bases short and J 3 bases short, with 10 bases between. Per the germline V gene, CDR1 is SQVTM and CDR2 is ANQGSEA. In nucleotides, the CDR3 is TGCAGCGCACAGGGATACTATAATTCACCCCTCCACTTT. It encodes CSAQGYYNSPLHF.

This clone showed up just once. J is TRBJ2-5 and V is TRBV7-7; the D gene could be TRBD1 or TRBD2 (5 bases each). This CDR3 has 13 amino acids. CDR1 is SSHAT, CDR2 FNYEAQ, per germline (reference sequence). Trimming shortened V by 5 bases and J by 3 bases, and 10 bases separated the two germline ends. The CDR3 DNA follows: TGTGCCAGCAGCCCAGGGACGGAAGAGACCCAGTACTTC. This encodes CASSPGTEETQYF.

The gene calls are TRBV7-2 and TRBJ2-1; 8 bases map to TRBD2. V was pared by 5 bases and J by 8 bases, with 14 bases of the junction left unmatched. Germline assignment: CDR1 SGHTA and CDR2 FQGNSA. This CDR3 region has 16 residues. The CDR3 region has the DNA TGTGCCAGCAGCGGGCTCCCAGCGGGAGCTTTGGATGAGCAGTTCTTC. This translates into CASSGLPAGALDEQFF.

CDR3 in amino acids: CASRAPSRETQYF. CDR3 coding DNA: TGTGCCAGCCGAGCCCCCTCCCGAGAGACCCAGTACTTC. The chain recombines TRBV6-6 with TRBJ2-5; D not certain. The V gene lost 8 bases and the J gene lost 4 bases, with 14 bases spanning the gap. The CDR3 sequence is 13 residues long. Germline CDR1 reads MNHNY; CDR2 reads SVGAGI (reference sequence).

The V gene is TRBV5-1, the J gene TRBJ1-5; D may be TRBD1 (5 bases). The CDR3 runs to 15 residues. Deletions cut 0 bases from V and 6 bases from J, with 13 bases between. Germline V gene data show CDR1 as SGHRS and CDR2 as YFSETQ. CDR3 region: CASSLAGGKGQPQHF. DNA of the CDR3: TGCGCCAGCAGCTTGGCGGGGGGGAAGGGTCAGCCCCAGCATTTT.

The CDR3 DNA is TGTGCCAGTCGTTATCGGGGGACAGGGGGGGAGGGCCCTGGGGCCAACGTCCTGACTTTC. This gives the protein CASRYRGTGGEGPGANVLTF. This chain connects TRBV19 to TRBJ2-6; the match to TRBD1 covers 11 bases. CDR1 and CDR2 from the germline V gene are LNHDA and SQIVND (reference sequence). Trimming removed 8 bases from V and 2 bases from J; junction bases left unmatched: 17. The CDR3 covers 20 residues. Complete variable domain (other parts from reference TRBV19 and TRBJ2-6): DGGITQSPKYLFRKEGQNVTLSCEQNLNHDAMYWYRQDPGQGLRLIYYSQIVNDFQKGDIAEGYSVSREKKESFPLTVTSAQKNPTAFYLCASRYRGTGGEGPGANVLTFGAGSRLTVL.

The gene calls are TRBV5-1 and TRBJ2-3; 11 positions match TRBD2. The CDR3 sequence is 13 residues long. CDR1 and CDR2 (germline): SGHRS, YFSETQ. V lost 5 bases to trimming and J lost 5 bases; unmatched junction nucleotides: 1. The CDR3 region is CASRTSGVDTQYF. The CDR3 bases are TGCGCCAGCAGGACTAGCGGGGTAGATACGCAGTATTTT.

This chain connects TRBV7-8 to TRBJ2-7, with D uncertain. V was pared by 4 bases and J by 6 bases, with 13 bases between. CDR3 size: 13 residues. CDR1 is SGHVS, CDR2 FQNEAQ, per germline. The CDR3 spells CASSSPVRGEQYF. The CDR3 DNA is TGTGCCAGCAGCTCCCCCGTACGAGGCGAGCAGTACTTC.

The chain couples TRBV19 to TRBJ2-7, with 10 bases matching TRBD2. The CDR3 loop spans 17 amino acids. V lost 3 bases and J lost 4; bases outside the gene matches: 12. Germline CDR1 and CDR2: LNHDA and SQIVND (reference sequence). CDR3 coding DNA: TGTGCCAGTAGTATCCGGCTAGCGGGAGTATCTCGGTACGAGCAGTACTTC. Translated, it gives CASSIRLAGVSRYEQYF. Filled out from reference TRBV19 and TRBJ2-7, the complete variable domain reads DGGITQSPKYLFRKEGQNVTLSCEQNLNHDAMYWYRQDPGQGLRLIYYSQIVNDFQKGDIAEGYSVSREKKESFPLTVTSAQKNPTAFYLCASSIRLAGVSRYEQYFGPGTRLTVT.

The chain has TRBV7-2 and TRBJ2-7; 12 bases are shared with TRBD2. There are 15 residues in the CDR3. Germline CDR1 and CDR2: SGHTA and FQGNSA. The ends lost 5 bases at V and 2 bases at J; junction bases unmatched: 4. The CDR3 bases are TGTGCCAGCAGCCCTAGCGGGGGGGGTACCTACGAGCAGTACTTC. Encoded protein: CASSPSGGGTYEQYF.

J is TRBJ1-4 and V is TRBV28; TRBD1 is a possible D gene (5 bases). Germline loops: CDR1 MDHEN, CDR2 SYDVKM. CDR3 size: 15 residues. Trimming removed 5 bases from V and 2 bases from J, with 12 bases in between. Here the CDR3 reads CASSTTQETNEKLFF. The CDR3 region has the DNA TGTGCCAGCAGTACGACACAGGAGACTAATGAAAAACTGTTTTTT.

The chain employs TRBV10-1 and TRBJ1-2; no clear D gene. CDR1 is WNHNN, CDR2 SYGVQD, per germline (reference sequence). With 11 bases removed from V and 8 bases from J, the gap between germline ends came to 24 bases. The CDR3 totals 14 residues. CDR3: CAGSKRWTLRGYTF. CDR3 DNA: TGCGCCGGAAGCAAACGGTGGACTCTTCGGGGCTACACCTTC.

The genes are TRBV29-1 and TRBJ2-7, with 7 bases matching TRBD2. Germline V CDR1 and CDR2: SQVTM, ANQGSEA. The CDR3 has 14 amino acids. Trimming at V came to 0 bases and at J to 2 bases, leaving 4 bases not matched to a gene. CDR3 residues: CSVEEWSGAYEQYF. The CDR3 coding sequence is TGCAGCGTTGAAGAATGGAGCGGGGCCTACGAGCAGTACTTC.